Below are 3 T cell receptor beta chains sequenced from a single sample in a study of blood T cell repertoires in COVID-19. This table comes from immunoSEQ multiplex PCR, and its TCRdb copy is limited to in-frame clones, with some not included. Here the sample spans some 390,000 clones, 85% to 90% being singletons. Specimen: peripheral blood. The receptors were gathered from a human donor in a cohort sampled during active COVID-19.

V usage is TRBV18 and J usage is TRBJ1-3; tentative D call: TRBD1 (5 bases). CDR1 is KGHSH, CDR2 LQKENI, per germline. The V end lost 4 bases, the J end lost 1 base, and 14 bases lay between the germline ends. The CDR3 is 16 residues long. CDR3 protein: CASSLGHQRSGNTIYF. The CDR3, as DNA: TGTGCCAGCTCACTTGGACACCAGAGATCTGGAAACACCATATATTTT. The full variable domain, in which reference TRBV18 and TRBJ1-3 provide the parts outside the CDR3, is NAGVMQNPRHLVRRRGQEARLRCSPMKGHSHVYWYRQLPEEGLKFMVYLQKENIIDESGMPKERFSAEFPKEGPSILRIQQVVRGDSAAYFCASSLGHQRSGNTIYFGEGSWLTVV.

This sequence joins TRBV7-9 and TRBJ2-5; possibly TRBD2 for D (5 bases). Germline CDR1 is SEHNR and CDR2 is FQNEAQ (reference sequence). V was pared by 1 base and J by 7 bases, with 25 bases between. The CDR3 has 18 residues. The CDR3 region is CASSLGGRARSGIRTQYF. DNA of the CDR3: TGTGCCAGCAGCTTAGGAGGCCGGGCACGGTCCGGGATAAGGACCCAGTACTTC.

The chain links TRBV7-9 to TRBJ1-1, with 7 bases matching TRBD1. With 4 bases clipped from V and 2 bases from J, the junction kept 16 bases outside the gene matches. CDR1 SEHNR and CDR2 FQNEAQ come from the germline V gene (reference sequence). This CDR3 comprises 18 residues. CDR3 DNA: TGTGCCAGCAGCTCCGCGACAGGGCCCAATTTCCTTAACACTGAAGCTTTCTTT. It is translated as CASSSATGPNFLNTEAFF.